This T cell receptor beta chain was sequenced for a study of shared clonotypes between healthy human individuals. General study points: Researchers found naive subsets generally carried larger estimated richness than memory subsets. Non-shared clonotypes displayed generation probabilities falling below those of clonotypes present in all four donors.

Points on this clone: Its antigen is still unknown.

Method: immunoSEQ multiplex PCR; TCRdb's copy keeps in-frame clones and lacks some. This sample carries a few million clones, 90% to 95% of them seen once, and the ten largest clones take 0.14%. From CD4+ cells came CD45RA+ naive and CD45RA-negative memory subsets. This receptor was identified in a man between 18 and 35 years old in good health. Sequencing was carried out using naive CD4+ T cells sorted from blood. Subset specified: CD45RA+ positively selected.

CDR3 residues: CATLQGAEEETQYF. CDR3 bases: TGTGCCACCCTACAGGGGGCTGAGGAAGAGACCCAGTACTTC. V gene TRBV2 combines with J gene TRBJ2-5; TRBD1 agrees at 9 bases. The V gene end was trimmed by 10 bases and the J gene end by 3 bases; junction bases not matched to a gene: 9. The CDR3 sequence is 14 residues long. Germline CDR1 SNHLY, CDR2 FYNNEI. The variable domain in full, with the rest retrieved from reference TRBV2 and TRBJ2-5, is EPEVTQTPSHQVTQMGQEVILRCVPISNHLYFYWYRQILGQKVEFLVSFYNNEISEKSEIFDDQFSVERPDGSNFTLKIRSTKLEDSAMYFCATLQGAEEETQYFGPGTRLLVL.